The 4 T cell receptor beta chains below all came from one sample that was sequenced in a study of blood T cells in healthy people across ages. Together with a sample-barcoded 5' primer, a J-beta primer mix was included in a second PCR lasting about 7 to 11 cycles. TCRdb reanalysed the 5' RACE reads using MiXCR and keeps one entry per CDR3 protein. Of 700,000 or so distinct CDR3 sequences in the sample, around two fifths were seen once. The sequencing sample was made of blood. These receptors came from a man at least 80 years old in good health.

This clonotype was counted a few times. V usage is TRBV25-1 and J usage is TRBJ1-1; D is possibly TRBD1 (5 bases). Trimming left V 6 bases short and J 10 bases short, with 21 bases between. This CDR3 spans 14 amino acids. The germline CDR1 and CDR2 sequences are MGHDK and SYGVNS. The CDR3 nucleotides read TGTGCCAGCAGCAGAATCGGTTTGGCAGGGAGAGCTTTCTTT. It translates to CASSRIGLAGRAFF.

V and J are TRBV7-8 and TRBJ1-3; D not certain. The CDR3 covers 14 residues. Germline lookup yields CDR1 SGHVS and CDR2 FQNEAQ. Trimming removed 1 base at V and 1 base at J, with 5 bases between. Written as DNA, the CDR3 is TGTGCCAGCAGCTTAGGAAGTTCTGGAAACACCATATATTTT. Residues: CASSLGSSGNTIYF.

This clonotype turned up a few times. This chain uses TRBV7-9 with TRBJ2-3; 8 positions match TRBD1. The V gene end was trimmed by 3 bases and the J gene end by 3 bases; junction bases not matched to a gene: 5. This CDR3 is 15 amino acids long. CDR1 is SEHNR, CDR2 FQNEAQ, per germline (reference sequence). The CDR3: CASSLEQGGTDTQYF. In DNA form, the CDR3 reads TGTGCCAGCAGCTTGGAACAGGGGGGAACAGATACGCAGTATTTT.

About this clonotype itself: One base away lies a much larger clone, so this may be a sequencing read error. V and J are TRBV11-2 and TRBJ2-1; no clear D. The CDR3 has 16 residues. The germline V and J ends were trimmed by 7 bases and 2 bases, with 18 bases remaining between them. CDR1 is SGHAT, CDR2 FQNNGV, per germline. The CDR3 is CASTPNPREPYNEQFF. Written as DNA, the CDR3 is TGTGCCAGCACCCCAAATCCCAGAGAGCCCTACAATGAGCAGTTCTTC.